This TCR beta chain was obtained from a study of T cell changes during pregnancy in multiple sclerosis (dated by TCRdb to the late 2010s). As for the study more broadly: The study looked at changes in the T cell repertoire across pregnancy in women with multiple sclerosis.

From cysteine to phenylalanine, the CDR3 is 18 amino acids long. Only CDR3 DNA remains: 54 bases, in frame from the first base. For CDR1 and CDR2, the germline V gene lists MNHNS and SASEGT. Trimming at the junction amounts to 2 bases on V and 1 base on J, and the germline ends lie 20 bases apart. The library came from the immunoSEQ multiplex PCR assay. TCRdb obtained this table from immuneACCESS and retained in-frame rearrangements with V and J assigned. These tables miss some clones; where compared with another copy, unresolved V genes account for less than half of the shortfall, and the remainder is unexplained. This sample lists some 70,000 clones; approximately 90% were detected once. Of the sample, around 1.5% falls within the top ten clones. Points on this clone: What this receptor recognizes is not known. No per-base quality is available; no much larger clone lies one base away.

The origin of this receptor is a female donor with multiple sclerosis, enrolled in a pregnancy study. The V and J genes are TRBV6-1 and TRBJ2-5, and TRBD1 may be the D gene, going by 6 matching bases. The specimen was peripheral blood, collected in the third trimester of pregnancy. CDR3 region: CASSEPGAGQGVQETQYF. The DNA sequence is as follows: TGTGCCAGCAGTGAACCAGGGGCCGGCCAAGGGGTCCAAGAGACCCAGTACTTC.